These T cell receptor beta chains were read from a single sample in a study of OX40 agonist ivuxolimab in advanced cancers. Sequenced by immunoSEQ multiplex PCR; TCRdb stores in-frame clones only, minus some. The repertoire holds some 100,000 clones, with around four fifths as singletons. The sample was CD4+ or CD8+ T cells sorted from blood, taken in a trial of the OX40 agonist ivuxolimab. The receptors here all came from an adult with an advanced solid tumor such as melanoma, head and neck, liver or kidney cancer. CDR3s include the opening cysteine and the closing phenylalanine or tryptophan. The D gene is left open where the match is weak. Part of the rows lack a size; the others show once, few, many or a class for expanded clones.

CDR3nt	CDR3aa	j_gene	v_gene	d_gene	abundance
TGCGCCAGCAGCTTGGGATGGGCGGAAACCGGGGAGCTGTTTTTT	CASSLGWAETGELFF	TRBJ2-2	TRBV5-1	NA	NA
TGCGCCAGCAGGGGAGGAGGGGTAGGCGCAGATACGCAGTATTTT	CASRGGGVGADTQYF	TRBJ2-3	TRBV5-1	NA	once
TGTGCCAGCAGTGAGGGACAGGGGGCGTCAAAACTGTTTTTT	CASSEGQGASKLFF	TRBJ1-4	TRBV6-1	TRBD1	NA
TGTGCCTGGAATAGGGGGCTTGATACGCAGTATTTT	CAWNRGLDTQYF	TRBJ2-3	TRBV30	TRBD1	NA
TGTGCCAGCAGTTTGACAGAACACAATCAGCCCCAGCATTTT	CASSLTEHNQPQHF	TRBJ1-5	TRBV7-9	NA	NA
TGTGCCAGCTCGGCCGGGACAGGCGGCGGCTACACCTTC	CASSAGTGGGYTF	TRBJ1-2	TRBV18	TRBD1	few
TGTGCCAGCACCCCCCCGGGACAGAGTGGCTACACCTTC	CASTPPGQSGYTF	TRBJ1-2	TRBV6-6	TRBD1	NA
TGTGCCAGCAGCGTAGATTCAGATACGCAGTATTTT	CASSVDSDTQYF	TRBJ2-3	TRBV9	NA	NA
TGTGCCAGCAGCTTAGAGTTGGGTAACACTGAAGCTTTCTTT	CASSLELGNTEAFF	TRBJ1-1	TRBV11-2	NA	few
TGTGCCAGCAGCCTGGGGGGGACTAGCACCACAGATACGCAGTATTTT	CASSLGGTSTTDTQYF	TRBJ2-3	TRBV5-4	TRBD2	NA
TGCAGTGCTAATCCCTTGGAAGGCTACACCTTC	CSANPLEGYTF	TRBJ1-2	TRBV20-1	NA	NA
TGTGCCAGCAGTTTGCTGGTTGGACAGCCCCAGCATTTT	CASSLLVGQPQHF	TRBJ1-5	TRBV28	NA	NA
TGTGCCAGCAGTCTTCCGCCTTACACTGAAGCTTTCTTT	CASSLPPYTEAFF	TRBJ1-1	TRBV27	NA	NA
TGTGCCAGCTCACCAAACAGGGAGGGTCTTGGCTACACCTTC	CASSPNREGLGYTF	TRBJ1-2	TRBV18	NA	NA
TGCGCCAGCTCCCGGAAGGACGAGCAGTACTTC	CASSRKDEQYF	TRBJ2-7	TRBV10-2	NA	NA
TGTGCCAGCAGCACTTCAGGACAGCACAATGAGCAGTTCTTC	CASSTSGQHNEQFF	TRBJ2-1	TRBV27	NA	once
TGCGCCAGCGGCCACAGCCCCAATAATTCACCCCTCCACTTT	CASGHSPNNSPLHF	TRBJ1-6	TRBV4-3	NA	NA
TGCGCCAGCAGCCCTATTCCACTAGAGGATACGCAGTATTTT	CASSPIPLEDTQYF	TRBJ2-3	TRBV5-1	NA	NA
TGTGCCAGCAGTTACGGGCAGCCCCAAAATGAAAAACTGTTTTTT	CASSYGQPQNEKLFF	TRBJ1-4	TRBV6-6	NA	NA
TGTGCCAGCAGTTACTACGATAATTCACCCCTCCACTTT	CASSYYDNSPLHF	TRBJ1-6	TRBV6-6	NA	once
TGTGCCAGCAGCTTAAGAGCGGGGGGCTCCTACAATGAGCAGTTCTTC	CASSLRAGGSYNEQFF	TRBJ2-1	TRBV7-2	TRBD2	NA
TGCGCCAGCAGTGTACAGGGATTCTATGGCTACACCTTC	CASSVQGFYGYTF	TRBJ1-2	TRBV10-2	NA	NA
TGTGCCAGCGGCGTATCCTACGAGCAGTACTTC	CASGVSYEQYF	TRBJ2-7	TRBV6-1	NA	NA
TGTGCCAGCAGCAACCCGACTAGCTCCTACAATGAGCAGTTCTTC	CASSNPTSSYNEQFF	TRBJ2-1	TRBV5-4	NA	NA
TGTGCCAGTAGTAACGGTGTCGGGGGCTCTGGGGCCAACGTCCTGACTTTC	CASSNGVGGSGANVLTF	TRBJ2-6	TRBV19	NA	NA
TGTGCCAGAAGCTTGGCGCTCGGGAACCCGCCCCAGCATTTT	CARSLALGNPPQHF	TRBJ1-5	TRBV5-3	NA	NA
TGTGCCAGCAGCCCCCAGTCGGGGACAGTTAGAAACACCATATATTTT	CASSPQSGTVRNTIYF	TRBJ1-3	TRBV7-2	TRBD1	once
TGTGCCAGCTGGGGGACAGGGCGTCTAGGCAATCAGCCCCAGCATTTT	CASWGTGRLGNQPQHF	TRBJ1-5	TRBV28	TRBD1	few
TGTGCCAGCAGTTACCTAGGGGGGGATCGCAATCAGCCCCAGCATTTT	CASSYLGGDRNQPQHF	TRBJ1-5	TRBV6-6	NA	once
TGTGCCAGCAGCTTAACGCGGGATGGCTATGGCTACACCTTC	CASSLTRDGYGYTF	TRBJ1-2	TRBV7-3	NA	few
TGTGCTAGTGGTTTGGGTGAAAAACTGTTTTTT	CASGLGEKLFF	TRBJ1-4	TRBV12-5	NA	NA
TGTGCCTGGGAGGGACAGAACACTGAAGCTTTCTTT	CAWEGQNTEAFF	TRBJ1-1	TRBV30	NA	NA
TGTGCCAGCAGTGAATTTGCAGTCGGAGACGAAAAACTGTTTTTT	CASSEFAVGDEKLFF	TRBJ1-4	TRBV6-1	NA	NA
TGTGCCAGCAGCGTAGATCCTGACTTGGGGACAGGGGGCGATCAGCCCCAGCATTTT	CASSVDPDLGTGGDQPQHF	TRBJ1-5	TRBV9	TRBD1	NA
TGTGCCTGGAGTGGGGGGGAAGAGACCCAGTACTTC	CAWSGGEETQYF	TRBJ2-5	TRBV30	NA	once
TGTGCCAGCAGCTTAGCACCGGCCCGTTCCTACGAGCAGTACTTC	CASSLAPARSYEQYF	TRBJ2-7	TRBV7-6	NA	once
TGTGCCAGCAGCTCCCGGACAGCTATCACCGGGGAGCTGTTTTTT	CASSSRTAITGELFF	TRBJ2-2	TRBV7-8	NA	NA
TGCGCCAGCAGCTTGCGGGCAGGGGATAACACTGAAGCTTTCTTT	CASSLRAGDNTEAFF	TRBJ1-1	TRBV5-1	NA	once
TGCGCCAGCAGCTTAACGGGTTGGGACACCGGGGAGCTGTTTTTT	CASSLTGWDTGELFF	TRBJ2-2	TRBV5-1	NA	NA
TGTGCCAGTAGTCCTCGAGCCCCAGGGACAGGCCTTCGCTACACCTTC	CASSPRAPGTGLRYTF	TRBJ1-2	TRBV19	TRBD1	NA
TGTGCCAGCATTGCCAGGGGGCTTGAGACCCAGTACTTC	CASIARGLETQYF	TRBJ2-5	TRBV7-2	TRBD1	NA
TGTGCCAGCAGCCCATGGACTAGAACCACCGGGGAGCTGTTTTTT	CASSPWTRTTGELFF	TRBJ2-2	TRBV21-1	NA	NA
TGTGCCAGCAGTTTGACAGGACGGGATGAAAAACTGTTTTTT	CASSLTGRDEKLFF	TRBJ1-4	TRBV28	NA	once
TGTGCCAGCAGCTTCTCAGGCGGGGGGGACACTGAAGCTTTCTTT	CASSFSGGGDTEAFF	TRBJ1-1	TRBV7-2	NA	NA
TGTGCCAGCAGTGAGGGACAGTACCTCGGCGGCTACACCTTC	CASSEGQYLGGYTF	TRBJ1-2	TRBV28	TRBD1	NA
TGTGCCAGCAGTCCAAATCGGGACGCCTACAATGAGCAGTTCTTC	CASSPNRDAYNEQFF	TRBJ2-1	TRBV6-6	NA	NA
TGTGCCAGCAGGCGTGGACTAGCGGGGCTAGAGACCCAGTACTTC	CASRRGLAGLETQYF	TRBJ2-5	TRBV5-4	TRBD2	NA
TGTGCCAGCAGCCAAGTGTCGGTCTCTGGGGCCAACGTCCTGACTTTC	CASSQVSVSGANVLTF	TRBJ2-6	TRBV4-2	NA	NA
TGTGCCAGCTCACCATCGGCAGACGATTCACCCCTCCACTTT	CASSPSADDSPLHF	TRBJ1-6	TRBV18	NA	NA
TGTGCCACCAGCAGAGGACAGAGCTCCTACAATGAGCAGTTCTTC	CATSRGQSSYNEQFF	TRBJ2-1	TRBV15	NA	NA
TGTGCCAGCAGTGAAGGGGTCAATCAGCCCCAGCATTTT	CASSEGVNQPQHF	TRBJ1-5	TRBV6-4	NA	few
TGTGCCAGCACCCAACTGGTAGAAGAGACCCAGTACTTC	CASTQLVEETQYF	TRBJ2-5	TRBV7-2	NA	NA
TGTGCCTGGAGTGAGGGAGAGACCCAGTACTTC	CAWSEGETQYF	TRBJ2-5	TRBV30	NA	NA
TGTGCCAGCAGACTTACGACAGGGTGGTATGGCTACACCTTC	CASRLTTGWYGYTF	TRBJ1-2	TRBV27	TRBD1	NA
TGTGCCAGCTCACATCTTTCTACGGGACAGGGAGAAAAACTGTTTTTT	CASSHLSTGQGEKLFF	TRBJ1-4	TRBV18	TRBD1	NA
TGTGCCAGCAGTTCCCGGGACAGGACAGAAAAACTGTTTTTT	CASSSRDRTEKLFF	TRBJ1-4	TRBV28	TRBD1	NA
TGTGCCAGCAGCCCAGGGCCGCTGGAGACCCAGTACTTC	CASSPGPLETQYF	TRBJ2-5	TRBV7-2	NA	NA
TGTGCCAGCAGCTTTGCGGCGGAGACCACAGATACGCAGTATTTT	CASSFAAETTDTQYF	TRBJ2-3	TRBV5-8	NA	NA
TGCGCCAGCAGTCAGGGGGACCCACAGGGGCCCCCGAACACCGGGGAGCTGTTTTTT	CASSQGDPQGPPNTGELFF	TRBJ2-2	TRBV23-1	TRBD1	NA